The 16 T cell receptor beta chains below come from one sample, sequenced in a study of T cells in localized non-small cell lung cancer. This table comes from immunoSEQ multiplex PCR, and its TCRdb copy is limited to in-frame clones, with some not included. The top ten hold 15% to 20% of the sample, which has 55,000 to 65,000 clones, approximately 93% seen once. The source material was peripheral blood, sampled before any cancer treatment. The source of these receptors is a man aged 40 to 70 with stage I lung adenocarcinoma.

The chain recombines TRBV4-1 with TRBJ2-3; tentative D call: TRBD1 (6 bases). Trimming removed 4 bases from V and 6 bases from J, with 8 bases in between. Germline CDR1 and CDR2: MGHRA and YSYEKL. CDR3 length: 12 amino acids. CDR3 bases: TGCGCCAGCAGCCCAGACAGGGATACGCAGTATTTT. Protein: CASSPDRDTQYF.

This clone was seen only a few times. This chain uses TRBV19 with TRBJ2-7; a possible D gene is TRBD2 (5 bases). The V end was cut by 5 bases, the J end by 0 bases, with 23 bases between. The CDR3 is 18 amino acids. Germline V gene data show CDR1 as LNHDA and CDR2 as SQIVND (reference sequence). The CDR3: CASSAQIPGRGDSYEQYF. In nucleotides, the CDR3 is TGTGCCAGTAGTGCTCAAATTCCGGGCCGGGGTGACTCCTACGAGCAGTACTTC.

The CDR3 coding sequence is TGTGCCAGCAGCCCAGGGGCGGGAGAGGAGTTCTTC. As protein: CASSPGAGEEFF. The rearrangement links TRBV7-9 to TRBJ2-1; D may be TRBD2 (7 bases). V was trimmed by 5 bases and J by 14 bases, leaving 16 bases between them. CDR1 and CDR2 from the germline V gene are SEHNR and FQNEAQ (reference sequence). The CDR3 length is 12 residues. Drawing the rest from reference TRBV7-9 and TRBJ2-1, the complete variable domain is DTGVSQNPRHKITKRGQNVTFRCDPISEHNRLYWYRQTLGQGPEFLTYFQNEAQLEKSRLLSDRFSAERPKGSFSTLEIQRTEQGDSAMYLCASSPGAGEEFFGPGTRLTVL.

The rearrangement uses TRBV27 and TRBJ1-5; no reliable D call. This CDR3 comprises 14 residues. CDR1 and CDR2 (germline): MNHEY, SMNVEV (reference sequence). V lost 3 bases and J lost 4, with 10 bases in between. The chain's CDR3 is CASSLFQENQPQHF. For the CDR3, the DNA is TGTGCCAGCAGTTTGTTCCAGGAAAATCAGCCCCAGCATTTT.

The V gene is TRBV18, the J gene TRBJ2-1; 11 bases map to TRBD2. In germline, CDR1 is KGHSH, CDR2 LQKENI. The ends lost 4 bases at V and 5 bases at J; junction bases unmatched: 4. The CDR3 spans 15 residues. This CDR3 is CASSRTSGLDNEQFF. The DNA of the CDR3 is TGTGCCAGCTCACGGACTAGCGGGCTTGACAATGAGCAGTTCTTC. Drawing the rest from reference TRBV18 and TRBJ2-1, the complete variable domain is NAGVMQNPRHLVRRRGQEARLRCSPMKGHSHVYWYRQLPEEGLKFMVYLQKENIIDESGMPKERFSAEFPKEGPSILRIQQVVRGDSAAYFCASSRTSGLDNEQFFGPGTRLTVL.

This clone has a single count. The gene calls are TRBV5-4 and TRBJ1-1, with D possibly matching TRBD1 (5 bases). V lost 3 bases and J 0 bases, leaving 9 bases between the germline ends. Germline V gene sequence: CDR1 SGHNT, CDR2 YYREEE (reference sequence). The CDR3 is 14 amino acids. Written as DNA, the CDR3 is TGTGCCAGCAGCTCGGGGCCCGTGAACACTGAAGCTTTCTTT. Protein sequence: CASSSGPVNTEAFF.

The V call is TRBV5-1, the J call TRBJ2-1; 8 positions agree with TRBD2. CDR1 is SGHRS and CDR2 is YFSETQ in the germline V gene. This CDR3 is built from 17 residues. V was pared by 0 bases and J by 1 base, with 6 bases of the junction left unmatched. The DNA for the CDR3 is TGCGCCAGCAGCTTGGCGTCTAGCGGGCTTTCCTACAATGAGCAGTTCTTC. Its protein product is CASSLASSGLSYNEQFF.

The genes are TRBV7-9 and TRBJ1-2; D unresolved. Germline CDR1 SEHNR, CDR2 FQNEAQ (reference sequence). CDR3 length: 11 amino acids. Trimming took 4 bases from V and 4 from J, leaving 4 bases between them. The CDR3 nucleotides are TGTGCCAGCAGCTCAAGCTATGGCTACACCTTC. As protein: CASSSSYGYTF.

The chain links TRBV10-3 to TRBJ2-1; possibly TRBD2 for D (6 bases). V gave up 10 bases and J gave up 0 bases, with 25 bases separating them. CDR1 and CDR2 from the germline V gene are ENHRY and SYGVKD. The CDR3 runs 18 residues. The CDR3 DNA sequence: TGTGCCACGCAAGGAGGGGCGGAGGGCCTTAGCTCCTACAATGAGCAGTTCTTC. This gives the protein CATQGGAEGLSSYNEQFF.

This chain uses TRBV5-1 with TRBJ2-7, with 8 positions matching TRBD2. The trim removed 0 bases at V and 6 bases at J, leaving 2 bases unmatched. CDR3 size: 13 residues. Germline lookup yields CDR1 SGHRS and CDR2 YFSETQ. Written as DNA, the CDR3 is TGCGCCAGCAGCTTGGCGGCGGGGGGCGAGCAGTACTTC. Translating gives CASSLAAGGEQYF.

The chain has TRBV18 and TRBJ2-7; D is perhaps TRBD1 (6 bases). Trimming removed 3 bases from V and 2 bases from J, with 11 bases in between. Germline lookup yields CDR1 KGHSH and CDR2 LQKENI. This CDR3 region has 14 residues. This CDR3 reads CASSPQAGAYEQYF. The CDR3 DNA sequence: TGTGCCAGCTCACCCCAGGCAGGGGCCTACGAGCAGTACTTC.

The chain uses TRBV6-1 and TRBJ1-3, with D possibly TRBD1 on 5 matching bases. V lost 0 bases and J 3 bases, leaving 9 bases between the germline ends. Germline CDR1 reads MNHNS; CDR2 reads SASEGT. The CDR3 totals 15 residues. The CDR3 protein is CASSEAGPIGNTIYF. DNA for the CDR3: TGTGCCAGCAGTGAAGCGGGACCGATTGGAAACACCATATATTTT.

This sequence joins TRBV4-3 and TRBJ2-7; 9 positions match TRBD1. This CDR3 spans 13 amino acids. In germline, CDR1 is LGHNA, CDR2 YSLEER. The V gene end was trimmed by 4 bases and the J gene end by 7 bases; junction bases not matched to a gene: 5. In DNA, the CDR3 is TGCGCCAGCAGCCCGGGACAGGGTCGAGAGCAGTACTTC. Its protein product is CASSPGQGREQYF.

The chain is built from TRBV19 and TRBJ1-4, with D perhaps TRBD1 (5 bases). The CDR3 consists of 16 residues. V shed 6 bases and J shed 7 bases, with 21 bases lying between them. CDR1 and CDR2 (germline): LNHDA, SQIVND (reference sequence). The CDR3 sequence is CASSWGTRSGSEKLFF. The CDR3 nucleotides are TGTGCCAGTAGCTGGGGGACTCGGAGTGGTTCTGAAAAACTGTTTTTT.

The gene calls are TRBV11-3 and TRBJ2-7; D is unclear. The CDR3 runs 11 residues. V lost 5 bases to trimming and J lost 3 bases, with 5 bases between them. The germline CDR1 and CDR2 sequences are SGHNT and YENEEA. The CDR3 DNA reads TGTGCCAGCAGCGGGAACTACGAGCAGTACTTC. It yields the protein CASSGNYEQYF.

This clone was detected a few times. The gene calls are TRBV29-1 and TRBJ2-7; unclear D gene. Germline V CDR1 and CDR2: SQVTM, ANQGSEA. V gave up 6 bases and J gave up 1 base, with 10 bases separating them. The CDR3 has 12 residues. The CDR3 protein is CSVLLVSYEQYF. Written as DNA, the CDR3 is TGCAGCGTCCTACTCGTTTCCTACGAGCAGTACTTC.